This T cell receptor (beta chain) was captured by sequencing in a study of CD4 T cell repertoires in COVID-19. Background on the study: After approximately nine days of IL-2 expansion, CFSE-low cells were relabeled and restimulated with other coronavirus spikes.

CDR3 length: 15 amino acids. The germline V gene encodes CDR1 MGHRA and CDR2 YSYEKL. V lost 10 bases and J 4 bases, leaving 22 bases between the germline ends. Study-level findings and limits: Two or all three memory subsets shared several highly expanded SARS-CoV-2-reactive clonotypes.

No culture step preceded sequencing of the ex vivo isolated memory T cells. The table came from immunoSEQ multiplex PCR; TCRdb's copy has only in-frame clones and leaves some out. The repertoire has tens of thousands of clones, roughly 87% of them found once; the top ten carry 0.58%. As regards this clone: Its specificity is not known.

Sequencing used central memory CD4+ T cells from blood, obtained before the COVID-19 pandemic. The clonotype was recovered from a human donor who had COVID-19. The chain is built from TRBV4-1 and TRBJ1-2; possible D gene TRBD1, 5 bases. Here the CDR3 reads CATGGGVLGPYGYTF. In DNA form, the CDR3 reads TGCGCCACCGGCGGGGGGGTCCTTGGCCCCTATGGCTACACCTTC.